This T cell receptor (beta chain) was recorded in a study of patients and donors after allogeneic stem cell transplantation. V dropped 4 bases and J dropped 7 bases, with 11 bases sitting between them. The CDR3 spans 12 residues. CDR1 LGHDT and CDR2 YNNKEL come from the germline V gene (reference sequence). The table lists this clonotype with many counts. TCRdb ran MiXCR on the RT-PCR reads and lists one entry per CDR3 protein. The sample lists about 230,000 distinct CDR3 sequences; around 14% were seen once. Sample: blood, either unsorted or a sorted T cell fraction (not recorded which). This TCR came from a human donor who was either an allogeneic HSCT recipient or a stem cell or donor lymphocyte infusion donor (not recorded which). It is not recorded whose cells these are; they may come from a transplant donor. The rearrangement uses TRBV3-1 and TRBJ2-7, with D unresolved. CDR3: CASSPLMGEQYF. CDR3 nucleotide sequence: TGTGCCAGCAGCCCGCTGATGGGGGAGCAGTACTTC.